This T cell receptor (beta chain) was found in a study of T-cell reconstitution after alpha-beta-depleted transplantation in children. This clonotype has a count of ten or more. Its antigen remains unknown. Notes on the study in general: A year had passed since transplant, and T-cell counts and diversity by then came mostly from newly produced T cells. Some patients showed high day-60 TCRbeta diversity, which derived from surviving recipient T cells and thymic progenitors. The origin of alpha-beta T cells about two months after transplant was reportedly several hundred expanded graft clones.

For TCRbeta, the library was prepared with unique molecular identifiers. TCRdb used MiXCR to reprocess the PCR reads, holding one entry per CDR3 protein. The table lists hundreds of thousands of distinct CDR3 sequences, 10% to 15% of them singletons. This specimen was PBMCs, taken before TCRalphabeta/CD19-depleted stem cell transplant. The TCR was taken from a girl between 2 and 10 years old with congenital amegakaryocytic thrombocytopenia, due to receive a stem cell transplant.

The CDR3 region has the DNA TGCAGTGCTGTTACTAGCGGAAACACCGGGGAGCTGTTTTTT. This encodes CSAVTSGNTGELFF. J is TRBJ2-2 and V is TRBV20-1; 8 nucleotides match TRBD2. Trimming removed 5 bases from V and 2 bases from J; junction bases left unmatched: 4. The V gene's germline CDR1 is DFQATT and CDR2 SNEGSKA (reference sequence). This CDR3 has 14 residues.